This is a list of T cell receptor beta chains from one sample in a study of spatial heterogeneity in lung cancer. One entry per CDR3 protein results from TCRdb running MiXCR on the 5' RACE reads. The sample has roughly 40,000 distinct CDR3 sequences, 6% to 7.5% seen once. Specimen: PBMCs, collected at surgery. Receptors were obtained from a female donor with early-stage non-small cell lung cancer. The CDR3 runs from the conserved cysteine through the conserved F or W. Fields, in order: D gene, J gene, clone size, V gene, CDR3 protein, CDR3 DNA. A D gene is named only where the DNA matches it firmly. Clone size is shown for a subset of rows, as once, few, many or a class of expanded clone.

d_call: TRBD1; j_call: TRBJ1-3; clone_size: few; v_call: TRBV12-3/TRBV12-4; cdr3_aa: CASSRGPGNTIYF; cdr3_nt: TGTGCCAGCAGTAGGGGGCCTGGAAACACCATATATTTT
d_call: TRBD1; j_call: TRBJ1-1; clone_size: many; v_call: TRBV5-1; cdr3_aa: CASSLGGQERTEAFF; cdr3_nt: TGCGCCAGCAGCTTGGGGGGACAGGAAAGAACTGAAGCTTTCTTT
d_call: .; j_call: TRBJ1-1; clone_size: many; v_call: TRBV14; cdr3_aa: CASSLMFTNTEAFF; cdr3_nt: TGTGCCAGCAGCCTGATGTTTACGAACACTGAAGCTTTCTTT
d_call: .; j_call: TRBJ2-6; clone_size: many; v_call: TRBV12-3/TRBV12-4; cdr3_aa: CASSQFSGANVLTF; cdr3_nt: TGTGCCAGCAGTCAATTCTCTGGGGCCAACGTCCTGACTTTC
d_call: TRBD1; j_call: TRBJ2-3; clone_size: many; v_call: TRBV12-3/TRBV12-4; cdr3_aa: CTSSSTGNLDTQYF; cdr3_nt: TGTACCAGCAGTTCGACAGGGAACCTAGATACGCAGTATTTT
d_call: TRBD1; j_call: TRBJ2-5; clone_size: few; v_call: TRBV6-5; cdr3_aa: CASSQQGALVETQYF; cdr3_nt: TGTGCCAGCAGTCAACAGGGGGCCCTGGTAGAGACCCAGTACTTC
d_call: .; j_call: TRBJ2-1; clone_size: .; v_call: TRBV11-3; cdr3_aa: CASSSRTTPGEQFF; cdr3_nt: TGTGCCAGCAGCTCCCGGACTACCCCCGGGGAGCAGTTCTTC
d_call: .; j_call: TRBJ1-3; clone_size: many; v_call: TRBV4-2; cdr3_aa: CASSRDISGNTIYF; cdr3_nt: TGTGCCAGCAGCCGGGACATCTCTGGAAACACCATATATTTT
d_call: .; j_call: TRBJ1-3; clone_size: many; v_call: TRBV5-1; cdr3_aa: CASSLSSGLPSGNTIYF; cdr3_nt: TGCGCCAGCAGCCTTTCAAGCGGGCTCCCTTCTGGAAACACCATATATTTT
d_call: .; j_call: TRBJ2-3; clone_size: .; v_call: TRBV9; cdr3_aa: CASSVAGGGSDTQYF; cdr3_nt: TGTGCCAGCAGCGTAGCTGGAGGGGGGTCAGATACGCAGTATTTT
d_call: TRBD1; j_call: TRBJ2-7; clone_size: many; v_call: TRBV13; cdr3_aa: CASSLRTGAYEQYF; cdr3_nt: TGTGCCAGCAGCTTGCGGACAGGTGCCTACGAGCAGTACTTC
d_call: .; j_call: TRBJ2-7; clone_size: many; v_call: TRBV7-3; cdr3_aa: CASPSPRSYPGEQYF; cdr3_nt: TGTGCCAGCCCCTCCCCCCGGTCCTACCCGGGAGAGCAGTACTTC
d_call: .; j_call: TRBJ2-7; clone_size: few; v_call: TRBV12-3/TRBV12-4; cdr3_aa: CASSWYPSEQYF; cdr3_nt: TGTGCCAGCAGTTGGTACCCGAGCGAGCAGTACTTC
d_call: .; j_call: TRBJ1-2; clone_size: .; v_call: TRBV11-2; cdr3_aa: CASSQIGSGYGYTF; cdr3_nt: TGTGCCAGCAGCCAAATCGGGTCCGGCTATGGCTACACCTTC
d_call: .; j_call: TRBJ2-5; clone_size: many; v_call: TRBV29-1; cdr3_aa: CSAPPFGEETQYF; cdr3_nt: TGCAGCGCCCCACCATTCGGGGAAGAGACCCAGTACTTC
d_call: TRBD1; j_call: TRBJ1-1; clone_size: many; v_call: TRBV2; cdr3_aa: CASRVTQGFSEAFF; cdr3_nt: TGTGCCAGCAGGGTTACACAGGGGTTCTCTGAAGCTTTCTTT
d_call: .; j_call: TRBJ1-2; clone_size: few; v_call: TRBV12-3/TRBV12-4; cdr3_aa: CASSLMGISSIGYTF; cdr3_nt: TGTGCCAGCAGTTTAATGGGGATCTCATCTATCGGCTACACCTTC
d_call: TRBD1; j_call: TRBJ2-3; clone_size: .; v_call: TRBV5-1; cdr3_aa: CASSSGQGTDTQYF; cdr3_nt: TGCGCCAGCAGCTCAGGACAGGGCACAGATACGCAGTATTTT
d_call: TRBD2; j_call: TRBJ2-7; clone_size: .; v_call: TRBV6-1; cdr3_aa: CASRGTSVFSYEQYF; cdr3_nt: TGTGCCAGCAGAGGGACTAGCGTATTCTCCTACGAGCAGTACTTC
d_call: .; j_call: TRBJ2-2; clone_size: few; v_call: TRBV19; cdr3_aa: CASSWQGPNTGELFF; cdr3_nt: TGTGCCAGTAGTTGGCAGGGCCCGAACACCGGGGAGCTGTTTTTT
d_call: .; j_call: TRBJ1-5; clone_size: few; v_call: TRBV4-3; cdr3_aa: CASSQDAGNQPQHF; cdr3_nt: TGCGCCAGCAGCCAAGATGCAGGGAATCAGCCCCAGCATTTT
d_call: .; j_call: TRBJ2-6; clone_size: many; v_call: TRBV19; cdr3_aa: CASSIGPLEANVLTF; cdr3_nt: TGTGCCAGTAGTATTGGCCCCTTAGAGGCCAACGTCCTGACTTTC
d_call: .; j_call: TRBJ2-2; clone_size: many; v_call: TRBV12-3/TRBV12-4; cdr3_aa: CASSFGGAHPELFF; cdr3_nt: TGTGCCAGCAGTTTCGGCGGGGCGCACCCGGAGCTGTTTTTT
d_call: TRBD1; j_call: TRBJ2-5; clone_size: many; v_call: TRBV7-6; cdr3_aa: CASSLGTEETQYF; cdr3_nt: TGTGCCAGCAGCCTAGGGACAGAAGAGACCCAGTACTTC
d_call: .; j_call: TRBJ1-5; clone_size: .; v_call: TRBV7-2; cdr3_aa: CASSWGGQPQHF; cdr3_nt: TGTGCCAGCAGCTGGGGGGGCCAGCCCCAGCATTTT
d_call: TRBD1; j_call: TRBJ2-7; clone_size: many; v_call: TRBV5-1; cdr3_aa: CASNRQGDDEQYF; cdr3_nt: TGCGCCAGCAACCGACAGGGTGACGACGAGCAGTACTTC
d_call: .; j_call: TRBJ1-5; clone_size: many; v_call: TRBV7-9; cdr3_aa: CASSWGSNQPQHF; cdr3_nt: TGTGCCAGCAGCTGGGGGAGCAATCAGCCCCAGCATTTT
d_call: TRBD1; j_call: TRBJ1-5; clone_size: many; v_call: TRBV5-6; cdr3_aa: CASSYRGSGNQPQHF; cdr3_nt: TGTGCCAGCAGCTACAGGGGGAGTGGCAATCAGCCCCAGCATTTT
d_call: TRBD2; j_call: TRBJ2-3; clone_size: many; v_call: TRBV19; cdr3_aa: CASSIGGGSTDTQYF; cdr3_nt: TGTGCCAGTAGTATCGGCGGGGGGAGCACAGATACGCAGTATTTT
d_call: TRBD1; j_call: TRBJ1-1; clone_size: few; v_call: TRBV6-2/TRBV6-3; cdr3_aa: CASSSGQGRQAFF; cdr3_nt: TGTGCCAGCAGTTCAGGACAGGGAAGACAAGCTTTCTTT
d_call: .; j_call: TRBJ1-1; clone_size: many; v_call: TRBV13; cdr3_aa: CASSLGRGNTEAFF; cdr3_nt: TGTGCCAGCAGCTTAGGCCGGGGGAACACTGAAGCTTTCTTT
d_call: .; j_call: TRBJ2-7; clone_size: .; v_call: TRBV6-2/TRBV6-3; cdr3_aa: CASSPTTGTEQYF; cdr3_nt: TGTGCCAGCAGCCCTACAACAGGGACCGAGCAGTACTTC
d_call: .; j_call: TRBJ1-1; clone_size: many; v_call: TRBV2; cdr3_aa: CASSVRGNMNTEAFF; cdr3_nt: TGTGCCAGCAGTGTGCGGGGAAACATGAACACTGAAGCTTTCTTT
d_call: .; j_call: TRBJ1-5; clone_size: few; v_call: TRBV6-6; cdr3_aa: CASSYNRQGWQPQHF; cdr3_nt: TGTGCCAGCAGTTACAACCGTCAGGGTTGGCAGCCCCAGCATTTT
d_call: TRBD1; j_call: TRBJ1-2; clone_size: .; v_call: TRBV20-1; cdr3_aa: CSARPGQGYGYTF; cdr3_nt: TGCAGTGCTAGACCGGGACAGGGCTATGGCTACACCTTC
d_call: TRBD1; j_call: TRBJ2-1; clone_size: .; v_call: TRBV20-1; cdr3_aa: CSATQGAYNEQFF; cdr3_nt: TGCAGTGCTACACAGGGGGCCTACAATGAGCAGTTCTTC
d_call: .; j_call: TRBJ1-6; clone_size: few; v_call: TRBV12-3/TRBV12-4; cdr3_aa: CASSNINSPLHF; cdr3_nt: TGTGCCAGCAGTAACATAAATTCACCCCTCCACTTT
d_call: .; j_call: TRBJ2-5; clone_size: few; v_call: TRBV5-1; cdr3_aa: CASSLETGRETQYF; cdr3_nt: TGCGCCAGCAGCCTTGAGACGGGGAGAGAGACCCAGTACTTC
d_call: TRBD2; j_call: TRBJ2-1; clone_size: many; v_call: TRBV6-2/TRBV6-3; cdr3_aa: CASRPGLAGGSGNEQFF; cdr3_nt: TGTGCCAGCAGACCGGGACTAGCGGGGGGATCTGGAAATGAGCAGTTCTTC
d_call: .; j_call: TRBJ2-3; clone_size: many; v_call: TRBV29-1; cdr3_aa: CSAGRSDTQYF; cdr3_nt: TGCAGCGCAGGACGTTCAGATACGCAGTATTTT
d_call: TRBD1; j_call: TRBJ1-5; clone_size: many; v_call: TRBV28; cdr3_aa: CASRKGTGNQPQHF; cdr3_nt: TGTGCCAGCAGAAAGGGGACAGGGAATCAGCCCCAGCATTTT
d_call: TRBD1; j_call: TRBJ1-2; clone_size: many; v_call: TRBV29-1; cdr3_aa: CSTGGGYGYTF; cdr3_nt: TGCAGCACAGGGGGCGGGTATGGCTACACCTTC
d_call: TRBD1; j_call: TRBJ2-7; clone_size: .; v_call: TRBV7-8; cdr3_aa: CASSLVFGTGGYEQYF; cdr3_nt: TGTGCCAGCAGCTTAGTGTTTGGGACAGGGGGTTACGAGCAGTACTTC
d_call: .; j_call: TRBJ1-5; clone_size: .; v_call: TRBV6-5; cdr3_aa: CASSYGGNQPQHF; cdr3_nt: TGTGCCAGCAGTTACGGTGGCAATCAGCCCCAGCATTTT